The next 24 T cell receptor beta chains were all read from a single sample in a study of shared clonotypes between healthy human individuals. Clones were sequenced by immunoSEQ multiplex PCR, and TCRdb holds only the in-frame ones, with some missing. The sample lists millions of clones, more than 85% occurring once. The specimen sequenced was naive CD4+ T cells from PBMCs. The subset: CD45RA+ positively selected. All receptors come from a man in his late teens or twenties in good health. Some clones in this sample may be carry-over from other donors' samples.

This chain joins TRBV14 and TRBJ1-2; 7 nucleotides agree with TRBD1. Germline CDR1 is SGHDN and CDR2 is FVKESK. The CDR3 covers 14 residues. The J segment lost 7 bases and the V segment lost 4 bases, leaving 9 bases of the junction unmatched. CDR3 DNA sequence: TGTGCCAGCAGCCTAACAGGGGCAGTTGGTGGCTACACCTTC. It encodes CASSLTGAVGGYTF.

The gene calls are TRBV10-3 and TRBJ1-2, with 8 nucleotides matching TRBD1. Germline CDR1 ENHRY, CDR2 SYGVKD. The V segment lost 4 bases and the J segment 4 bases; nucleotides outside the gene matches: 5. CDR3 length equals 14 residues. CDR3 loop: CAISASGGAYGYTF. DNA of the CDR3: TGTGCCATCAGTGCCTCAGGGGGCGCCTATGGCTACACCTTC.

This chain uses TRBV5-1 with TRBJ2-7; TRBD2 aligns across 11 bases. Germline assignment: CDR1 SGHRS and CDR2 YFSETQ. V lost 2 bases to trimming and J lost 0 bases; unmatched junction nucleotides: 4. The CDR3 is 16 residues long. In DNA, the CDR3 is TGCGCCAGCAGCTTCAAAACTAGCGGGGGCTCCTACGAGCAGTACTTC. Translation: CASSFKTSGGSYEQYF.

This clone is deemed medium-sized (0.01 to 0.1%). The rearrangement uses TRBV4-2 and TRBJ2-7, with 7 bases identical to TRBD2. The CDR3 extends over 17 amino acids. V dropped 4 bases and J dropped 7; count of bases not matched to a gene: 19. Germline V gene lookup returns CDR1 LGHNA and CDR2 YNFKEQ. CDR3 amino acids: CASSPPSLLAHAGEQYF. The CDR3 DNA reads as TGTGCCAGCAGCCCCCCTTCTCTACTAGCGCACGCCGGAGAGCAGTACTTC.

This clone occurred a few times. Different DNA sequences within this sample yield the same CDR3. CDR3 coding DNA: TGTGCCAGTAGTATCGGACAGGGGAGCAATCAGCCCCAGCATTTT. Amino acids: CASSIGQGSNQPQHF. The rearrangement links TRBV19 to TRBJ1-5, with 9 bases identical to TRBD1. Trimming took 3 bases from V and 1 from J; bases not matched to a gene: 1. This CDR3 region has 15 residues. Germline CDR1 is LNHDA and CDR2 is SQIVND (reference sequence).

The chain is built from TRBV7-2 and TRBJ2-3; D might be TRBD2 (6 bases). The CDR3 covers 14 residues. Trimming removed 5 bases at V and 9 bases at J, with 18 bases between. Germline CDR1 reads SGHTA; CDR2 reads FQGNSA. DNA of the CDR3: TGTGCCAGCAGCCCACGTGTTAGCGGAACCACGCAGTATTTT. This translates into CASSPRVSGTTQYF.

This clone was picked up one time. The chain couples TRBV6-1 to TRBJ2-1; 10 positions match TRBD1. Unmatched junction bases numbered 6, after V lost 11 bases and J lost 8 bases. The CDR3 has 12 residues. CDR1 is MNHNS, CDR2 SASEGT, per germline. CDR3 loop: CAGRTGGYEQFF. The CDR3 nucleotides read TGTGCCGGGAGGACAGGGGGTTATGAGCAGTTCTTC.

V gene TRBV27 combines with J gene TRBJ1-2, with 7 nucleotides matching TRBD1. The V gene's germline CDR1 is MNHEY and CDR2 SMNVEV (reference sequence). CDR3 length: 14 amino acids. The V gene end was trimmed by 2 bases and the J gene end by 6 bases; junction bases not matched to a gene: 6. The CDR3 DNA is TGTGCCAGCAGTTTAATCGGGACAGCTCATGGCTACACCTTC. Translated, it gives CASSLIGTAHGYTF.

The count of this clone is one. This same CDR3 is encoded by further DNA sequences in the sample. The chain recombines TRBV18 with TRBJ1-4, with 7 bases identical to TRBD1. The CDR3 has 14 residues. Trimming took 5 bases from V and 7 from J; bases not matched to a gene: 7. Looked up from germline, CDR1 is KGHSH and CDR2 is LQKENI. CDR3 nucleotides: TGTGCCAGCTCAGACAGGGATGGTGGTGAAAAACTGTTTTTT. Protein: CASSDRDGGEKLFF.

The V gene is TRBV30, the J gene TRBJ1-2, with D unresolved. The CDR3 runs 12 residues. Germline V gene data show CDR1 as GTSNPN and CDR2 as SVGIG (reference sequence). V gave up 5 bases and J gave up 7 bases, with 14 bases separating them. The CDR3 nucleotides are TGTGCCTGGGGGGTAACGGTTCGTGGCTACACCTTC. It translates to CAWGVTVRGYTF.

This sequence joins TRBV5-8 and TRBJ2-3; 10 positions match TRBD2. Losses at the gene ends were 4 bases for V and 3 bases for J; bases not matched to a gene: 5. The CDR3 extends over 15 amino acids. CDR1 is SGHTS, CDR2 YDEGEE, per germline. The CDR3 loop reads CASSPSGRGTDTQYF. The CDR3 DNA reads TGTGCCAGCAGCCCCAGCGGGAGGGGAACAGATACGCAGTATTTT.

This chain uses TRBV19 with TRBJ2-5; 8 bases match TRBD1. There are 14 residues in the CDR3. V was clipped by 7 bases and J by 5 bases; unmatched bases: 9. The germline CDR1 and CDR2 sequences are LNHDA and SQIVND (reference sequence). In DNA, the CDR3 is TGTGCCAGTACAGAGTCAGGGGGCGCGGAGACCCAGTACTTC. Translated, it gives CASTESGGAETQYF.

DNA of the CDR3: TGCGCCAGCAGCTCAACAGGGTCATGGGCTTCAGATACGCAGTATTTT. Its translation is CASSSTGSWASDTQYF. The chain links TRBV5-1 to TRBJ2-3; a possible D gene is TRBD1 (6 bases). CDR3 size: 16 residues. The V end was cut by 3 bases, the J end by 4 bases, with 18 bases between. Germline CDR1 SGHRS, CDR2 YFSETQ. Together with reference TRBV5-1 and TRBJ2-3, the CDR3 gives the full variable domain: KAGVTQTPRYLIKTRGQQVTLSCSPISGHRSVSWYQQTPGQGLQFLFEYFSETQRNKGNFPGRFSGRQFSNSRSEMNVSTLELGDSALYLCASSSTGSWASDTQYFGPGTRLTVL.

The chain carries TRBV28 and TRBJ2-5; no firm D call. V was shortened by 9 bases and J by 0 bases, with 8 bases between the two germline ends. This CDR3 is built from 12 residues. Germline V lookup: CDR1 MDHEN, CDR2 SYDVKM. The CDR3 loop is CASGTYQETQYF. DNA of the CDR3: TGTGCCAGTGGCACGTACCAAGAGACCCAGTACTTC.

This chain's CDR3 is CASSPTANYGYTF. Written as DNA, the CDR3 is TGTGCCAGCAGCCCGACAGCTAACTATGGCTACACCTTC. The gene calls are TRBV4-2 and TRBJ1-2; a possible D gene is TRBD1 (5 bases). The CDR3 sequence is 13 residues long. Trimming took off 4 bases at V and 0 bases at J, with 6 bases between the two ends. CDR1 and CDR2 from the germline V gene are LGHNA and YNFKEQ.

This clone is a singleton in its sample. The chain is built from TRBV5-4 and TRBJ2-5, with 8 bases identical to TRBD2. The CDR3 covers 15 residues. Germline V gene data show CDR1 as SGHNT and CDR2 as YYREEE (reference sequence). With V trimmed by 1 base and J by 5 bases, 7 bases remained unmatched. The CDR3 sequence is CASSLSGSILETQYF. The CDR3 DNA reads TGTGCCAGCAGCTTGAGCGGGAGCATTTTGGAGACCCAGTACTTC.

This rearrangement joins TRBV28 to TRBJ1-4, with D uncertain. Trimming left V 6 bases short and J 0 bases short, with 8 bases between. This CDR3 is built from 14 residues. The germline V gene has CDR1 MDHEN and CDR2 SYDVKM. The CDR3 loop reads CASRQPTTNEKLFF. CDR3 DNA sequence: TGTGCCAGCAGGCAGCCCACAACTAATGAAAAACTGTTTTTT.

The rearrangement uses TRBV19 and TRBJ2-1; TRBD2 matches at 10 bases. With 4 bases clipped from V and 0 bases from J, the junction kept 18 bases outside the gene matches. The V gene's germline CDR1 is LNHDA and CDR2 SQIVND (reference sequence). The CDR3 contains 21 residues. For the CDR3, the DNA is TGTGCCAGTAGTACCATGGCTTTCCTAGCGGGAGCCCCCAGCTCCTACAATGAGCAGTTCTTC. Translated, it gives CASSTMAFLAGAPSSYNEQFF.

This CDR3 is CASDHWGQGFIHEQYF. The CDR3 DNA reads as TGTGCCAGTGATCATTGGGGACAGGGGTTCATCCACGAGCAGTACTTC. The V and J genes are TRBV5-6 and TRBJ2-7; 10 bases fit TRBD1. The CDR3 covers 16 residues. Germline assignment: CDR1 SGHDT and CDR2 YYEEEE. V lost 8 bases and J lost 5; bases outside the gene matches: 16. The full variable domain, completed using reference TRBV5-6 and TRBJ2-7, is DAGVTQSPTHLIKTRGQQVTLRCSPKSGHDTVSWYQQALGQGPQFIFQYYEEEERQRGNFPDRFSGHQFPNYSSELNVNALLLGDSALYLCASDHWGQGFIHEQYFGPGTRLTVT.

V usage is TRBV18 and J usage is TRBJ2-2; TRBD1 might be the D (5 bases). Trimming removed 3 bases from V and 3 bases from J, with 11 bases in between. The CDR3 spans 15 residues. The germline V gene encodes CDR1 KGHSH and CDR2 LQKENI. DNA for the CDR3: TGTGCCAGCTCACCGAGGACACCCGACACCGGGGAGCTGTTTTTT. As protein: CASSPRTPDTGELFF.

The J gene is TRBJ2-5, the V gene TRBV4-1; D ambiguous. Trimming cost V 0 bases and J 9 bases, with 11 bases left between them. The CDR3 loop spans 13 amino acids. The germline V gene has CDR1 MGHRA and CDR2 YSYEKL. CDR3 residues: CASSQETARAQYF. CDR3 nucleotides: TGCGCCAGCAGCCAAGAAACTGCCCGGGCCCAGTACTTC.

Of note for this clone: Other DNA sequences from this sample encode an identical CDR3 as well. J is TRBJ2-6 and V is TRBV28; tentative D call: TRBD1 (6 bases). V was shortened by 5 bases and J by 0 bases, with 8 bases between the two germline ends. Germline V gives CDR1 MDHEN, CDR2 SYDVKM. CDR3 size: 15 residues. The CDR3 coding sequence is TGTGCCAGCAGTCCACAGGGCTCTGGGGCCAACGTCCTGACTTTC. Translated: CASSPQGSGANVLTF.

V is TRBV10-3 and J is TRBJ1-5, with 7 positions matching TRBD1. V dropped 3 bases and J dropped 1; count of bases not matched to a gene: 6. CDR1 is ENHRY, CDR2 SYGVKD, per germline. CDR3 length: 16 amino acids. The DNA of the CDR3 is TGTGCCATCAGTGATCAGGGACAGCTGAGCAATCAGCCCCAGCATTTT. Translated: CAISDQGQLSNQPQHF.

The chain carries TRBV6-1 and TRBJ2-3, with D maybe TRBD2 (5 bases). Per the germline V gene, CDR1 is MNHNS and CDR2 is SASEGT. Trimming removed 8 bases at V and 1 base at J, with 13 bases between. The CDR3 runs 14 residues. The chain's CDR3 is CASDGELGTDTQYF. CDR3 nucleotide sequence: TGTGCCAGCGATGGGGAGTTAGGCACAGATACGCAGTATTTT.